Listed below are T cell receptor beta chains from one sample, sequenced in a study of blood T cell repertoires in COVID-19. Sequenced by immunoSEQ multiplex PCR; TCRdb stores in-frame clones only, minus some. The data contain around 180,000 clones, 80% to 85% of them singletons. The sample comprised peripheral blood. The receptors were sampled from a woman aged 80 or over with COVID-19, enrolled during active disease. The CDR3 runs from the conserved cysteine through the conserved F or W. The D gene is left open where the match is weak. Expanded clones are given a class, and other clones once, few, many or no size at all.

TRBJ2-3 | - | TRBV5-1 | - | CASKPGGLAADTQYF | TGCGCCAGTAAACCCGGGGGGCTTGCCGCAGATACGCAGTATTTT
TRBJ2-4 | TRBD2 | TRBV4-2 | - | CASSLAGENIQYF | TGTGCCAGCAGCCTAGCGGGAGAAAACATTCAGTACTTC
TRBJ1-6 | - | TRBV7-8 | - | CASSLLGVRSPLHF | TGTGCCAGCAGCTTACTCGGGGTGCGTTCACCCCTCCACTTT
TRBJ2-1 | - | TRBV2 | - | CASSSFLAGRAYNEQFF | TGTGCCAGCAGTTCGTTTCTCGCGGGGCGAGCCTACAATGAGCAGTTCTTC
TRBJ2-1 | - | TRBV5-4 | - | CASSLGVTAYNEQFF | TGTGCCAGCAGCTTGGGAGTAACGGCCTACAATGAGCAGTTCTTC
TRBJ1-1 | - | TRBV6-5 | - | CASRRGYEAFF | TGTGCCAGCCGACGGGGTTATGAAGCTTTCTTT
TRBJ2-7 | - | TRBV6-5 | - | CASSYGLGSYEQYF | TGTGCCAGCAGTTACGGACTCGGATCCTACGAGCAGTACTTC
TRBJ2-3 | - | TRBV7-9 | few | CASSLGALDTQYF | TGTGCCAGCAGCTTAGGAGCGTTAGATACGCAGTATTTT
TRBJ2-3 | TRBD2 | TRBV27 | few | CASSLYARLALADTQYF | TGTGCCAGCAGTTTATACGCCCGACTAGCCCTCGCAGATACGCAGTATTTT
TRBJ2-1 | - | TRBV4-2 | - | CASSQDWAGRSYNEQFF | TGTGCCAGCAGCCAAGATTGGGCAGGGCGCTCCTACAATGAGCAGTTCTTC
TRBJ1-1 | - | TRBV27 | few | CASSTRRGRGGRNTEAFF | TGTGCCAGCAGTACCCGACGGGGGAGGGGGGGTCGCAACACTGAAGCTTTCTTT
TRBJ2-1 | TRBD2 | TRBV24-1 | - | CATSDFGGEGLNEQFF | TGTGCCACCAGTGATTTTGGGGGGGAGGGCCTGAATGAGCAGTTCTTC
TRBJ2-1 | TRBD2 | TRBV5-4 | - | CASSSEREVGNEQFF | TGTGCCAGCAGCTCCGAGCGGGAGGTGGGAAATGAGCAGTTCTTC
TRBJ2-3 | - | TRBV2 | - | CASSGQPTDTQYF | TGTGCCAGCAGTGGACAGCCCACAGATACGCAGTATTTT
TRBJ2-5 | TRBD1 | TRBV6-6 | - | CASSYLTGGEETQYF | TGTGCCAGCAGTTACCTGACAGGGGGTGAGGAGACCCAGTACTTC
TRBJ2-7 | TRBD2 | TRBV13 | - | CASRTSAGVREQYF | TGTGCCAGCAGAACCTCAGCGGGAGTTAGGGAGCAGTACTTC
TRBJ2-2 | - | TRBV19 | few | CASSITGLNTGELFF | TGTGCCAGTAGTATAACTGGACTGAACACCGGGGAGCTGTTTTTT
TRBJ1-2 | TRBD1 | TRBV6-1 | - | CASSVSVGQGSYGYTF | TGTGCCAGCAGTGTTAGCGTGGGACAGGGATCCTATGGCTACACCTTC
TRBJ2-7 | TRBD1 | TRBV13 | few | CASSLRLGQRTYEQYF | TGTGCCAGCAGCTTACGCCTGGGACAGAGAACCTACGAGCAGTACTTC
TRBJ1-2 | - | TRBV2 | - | CASSVEGHGYGYTF | TGTGCCAGCAGTGTGGAGGGGCACGGCTATGGCTACACCTTC
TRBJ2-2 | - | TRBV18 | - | CASSPEQGTATGELFF | TGTGCCAGCTCACCAGAGCAGGGTACCGCAACCGGGGAGCTGTTTTTT
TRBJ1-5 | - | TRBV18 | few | CASSPEATADRGNQPQHF | TGTGCCAGCTCACCAGAGGCGACGGCCGATCGAGGTAATCAGCCCCAGCATTTT
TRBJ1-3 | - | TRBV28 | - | CASSLTGRWAGNTIYF | TGTGCCAGCAGCTTGACAGGAAGGTGGGCTGGAAACACCATATATTTT
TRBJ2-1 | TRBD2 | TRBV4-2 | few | CASSPWTSGGAWNEQFF | TGTGCCAGCAGCCCCTGGACTAGCGGGGGGGCATGGAATGAGCAGTTCTTC
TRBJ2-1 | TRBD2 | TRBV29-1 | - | CSARGLAGFNEQFF | TGCAGCGCAAGGGGACTAGCGGGATTCAATGAGCAGTTCTTC
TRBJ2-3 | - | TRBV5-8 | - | CASSFSGLHTDTQYF | TGTGCCAGCAGCTTTTCAGGACTACACACAGATACGCAGTATTTT
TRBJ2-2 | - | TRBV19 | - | CASKNGRGAGELFF | TGTGCCAGTAAAAACGGGAGAGGGGCCGGGGAGCTGTTTTTT
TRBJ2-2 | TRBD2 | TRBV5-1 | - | CASSPGGGRATGELFF | TGCGCCAGCAGCCCGGGTGGCGGGAGGGCCACCGGGGAGCTGTTTTTT
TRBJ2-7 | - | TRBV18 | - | CASSLAPYEQYF | TGTGCCAGCTCCTTAGCCCCCTACGAGCAGTACTTC
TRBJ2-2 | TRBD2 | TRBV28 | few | CASRRERGGELFF | TGTGCCAGCAGGCGGGAGAGAGGCGGGGAGCTGTTTTTT
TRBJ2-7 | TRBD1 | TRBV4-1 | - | CASSRDRGSYEQYF | TGCGCCAGCAGCAGGGACAGGGGTTCCTACGAGCAGTACTTC
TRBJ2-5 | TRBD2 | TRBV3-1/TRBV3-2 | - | CASSQIAGVGETQYF | TGTGCCAGCAGCCAGATAGCGGGGGTGGGGGAGACCCAGTACTTC